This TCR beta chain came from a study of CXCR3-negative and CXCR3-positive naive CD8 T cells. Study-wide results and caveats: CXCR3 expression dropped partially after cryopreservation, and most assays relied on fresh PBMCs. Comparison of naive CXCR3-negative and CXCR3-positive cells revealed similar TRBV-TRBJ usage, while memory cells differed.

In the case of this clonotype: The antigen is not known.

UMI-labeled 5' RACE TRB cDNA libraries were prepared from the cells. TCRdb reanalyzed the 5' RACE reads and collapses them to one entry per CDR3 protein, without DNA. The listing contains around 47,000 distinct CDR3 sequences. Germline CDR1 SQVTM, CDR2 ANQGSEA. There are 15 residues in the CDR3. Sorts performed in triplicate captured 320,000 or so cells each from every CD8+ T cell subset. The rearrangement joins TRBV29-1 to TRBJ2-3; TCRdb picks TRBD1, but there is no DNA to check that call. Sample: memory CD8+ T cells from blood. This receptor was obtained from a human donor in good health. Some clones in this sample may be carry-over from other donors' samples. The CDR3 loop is CSVEPGQGIPDTQYF.